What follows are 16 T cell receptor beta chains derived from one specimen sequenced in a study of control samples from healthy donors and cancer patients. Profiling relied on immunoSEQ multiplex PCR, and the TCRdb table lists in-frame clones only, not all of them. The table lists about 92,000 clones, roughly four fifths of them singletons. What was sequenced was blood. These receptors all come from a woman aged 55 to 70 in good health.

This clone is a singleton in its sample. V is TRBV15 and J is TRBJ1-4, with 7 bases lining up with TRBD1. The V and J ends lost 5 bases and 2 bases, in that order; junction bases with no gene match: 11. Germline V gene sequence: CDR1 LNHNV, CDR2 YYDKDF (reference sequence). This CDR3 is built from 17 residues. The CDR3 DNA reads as TGTGCCACCAGCGGATTGAGCAGGGGGTTGACTAATGAAAAACTGTTTTTT. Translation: CATSGLSRGLTNEKLFF.

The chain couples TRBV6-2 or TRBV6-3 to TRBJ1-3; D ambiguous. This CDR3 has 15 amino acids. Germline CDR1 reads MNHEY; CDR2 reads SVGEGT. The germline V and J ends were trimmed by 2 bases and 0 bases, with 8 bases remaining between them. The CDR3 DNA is TGTGCCAGCAGTTACCTGGGCAGCTCTGGAAACACCATATATTTT. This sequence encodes CASSYLGSSGNTIYF.

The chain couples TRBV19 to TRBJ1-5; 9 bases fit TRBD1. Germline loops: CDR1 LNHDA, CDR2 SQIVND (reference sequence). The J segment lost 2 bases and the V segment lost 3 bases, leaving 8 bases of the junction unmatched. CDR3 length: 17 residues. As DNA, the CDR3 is TGTGCCAGTAGTATGTTAAGGGGACAGGGTGGCAATCAGCCCCAGCATTTT. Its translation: CASSMLRGQGGNQPQHF.

The CDR3 DNA reads TGCGCCAGCAGCCCCGGAGGGGGATTCTATGGCTACACCTTC. This sequence encodes CASSPGGGFYGYTF. J is TRBJ1-2 and V is TRBV5-1; D may be TRBD1 (6 bases). This CDR3 spans 14 amino acids. Germline-derived CDR1 and CDR2 are SGHRS and YFSETQ. V was cut by 4 bases and J by 4 bases, with 14 bases left in between.

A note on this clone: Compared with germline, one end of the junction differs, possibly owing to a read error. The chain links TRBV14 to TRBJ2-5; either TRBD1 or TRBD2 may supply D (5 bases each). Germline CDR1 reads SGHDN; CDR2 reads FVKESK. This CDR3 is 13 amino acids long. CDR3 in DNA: TGCCCCTGGGTGGGGGAATCCCAAGAGACCCAGTACTTC. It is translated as CPWVGESQETQYF. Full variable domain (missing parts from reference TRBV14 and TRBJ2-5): EAGVTQFPSHSVIEKGQTVTLRCDPISGHDNLYWYRRVMGKEIKFLLHFVKESKQDESGMPNNRFLAERTGGTYSTLKVQPAELEDSGVYFCPWVGESQETQYFGPGTRLLVL.

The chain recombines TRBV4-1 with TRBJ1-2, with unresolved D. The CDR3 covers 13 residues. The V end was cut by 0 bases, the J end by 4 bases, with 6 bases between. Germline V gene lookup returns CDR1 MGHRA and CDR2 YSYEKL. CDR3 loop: CASSQERLYGYTF. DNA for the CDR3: TGCGCCAGCAGCCAAGAGCGGCTCTATGGCTACACCTTC.

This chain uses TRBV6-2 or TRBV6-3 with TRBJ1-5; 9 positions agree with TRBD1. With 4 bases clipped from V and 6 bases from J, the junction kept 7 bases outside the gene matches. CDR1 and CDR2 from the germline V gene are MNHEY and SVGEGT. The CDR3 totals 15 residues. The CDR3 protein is CASSSTGQGSQPQHF. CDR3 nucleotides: TGTGCCAGCAGTTCCACTGGACAGGGGAGTCAGCCCCAGCATTTT.

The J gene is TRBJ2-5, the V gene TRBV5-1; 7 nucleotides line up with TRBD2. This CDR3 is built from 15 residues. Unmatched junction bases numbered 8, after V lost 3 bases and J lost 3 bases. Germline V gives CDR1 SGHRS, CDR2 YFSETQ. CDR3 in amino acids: CASSSYGRQEETQYF. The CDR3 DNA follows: TGCGCCAGCAGCTCCTACGGGAGGCAGGAAGAGACCCAGTACTTC.

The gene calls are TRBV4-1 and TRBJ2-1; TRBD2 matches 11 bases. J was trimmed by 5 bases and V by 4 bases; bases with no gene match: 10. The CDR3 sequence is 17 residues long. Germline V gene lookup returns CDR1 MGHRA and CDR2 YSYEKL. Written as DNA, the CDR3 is TGCGCCAGCAGCCCCCCACCGGGACTAGCGGCAAACAATGAGCAGTTCTTC. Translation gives CASSPPPGLAANNEQFF.

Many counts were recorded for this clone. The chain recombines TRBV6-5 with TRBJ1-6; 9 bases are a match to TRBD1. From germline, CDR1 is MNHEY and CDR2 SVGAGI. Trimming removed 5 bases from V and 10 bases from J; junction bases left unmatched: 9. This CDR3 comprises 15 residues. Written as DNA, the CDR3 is TGTGCCAGCAGTCCCGACAGGGGGATAAGGTCACCCCTCCACTTT. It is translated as CASSPDRGIRSPLHF.

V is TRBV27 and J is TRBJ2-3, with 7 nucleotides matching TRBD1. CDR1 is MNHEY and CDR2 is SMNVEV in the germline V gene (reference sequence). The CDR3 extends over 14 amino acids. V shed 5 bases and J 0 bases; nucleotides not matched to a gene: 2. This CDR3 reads CASSRRGSTDTQYF. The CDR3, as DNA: TGTGCCAGCAGTCGCAGGGGGAGCACAGATACGCAGTATTTT.

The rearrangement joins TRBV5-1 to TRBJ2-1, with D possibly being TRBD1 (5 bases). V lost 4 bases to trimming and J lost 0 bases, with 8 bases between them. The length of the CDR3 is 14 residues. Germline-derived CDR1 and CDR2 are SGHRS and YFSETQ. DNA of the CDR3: TGCGCCAGCAGCCTCACAGGCTCCTACAATGAGCAGTTCTTC. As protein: CASSLTGSYNEQFF.

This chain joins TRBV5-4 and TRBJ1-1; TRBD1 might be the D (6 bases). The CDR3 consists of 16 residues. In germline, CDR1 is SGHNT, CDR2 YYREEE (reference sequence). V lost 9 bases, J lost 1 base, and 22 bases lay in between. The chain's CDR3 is CAIKRTPDSRNTEAFF. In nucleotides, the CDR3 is TGTGCCATAAAGAGGACCCCGGACAGTCGGAACACTGAAGCTTTCTTT.

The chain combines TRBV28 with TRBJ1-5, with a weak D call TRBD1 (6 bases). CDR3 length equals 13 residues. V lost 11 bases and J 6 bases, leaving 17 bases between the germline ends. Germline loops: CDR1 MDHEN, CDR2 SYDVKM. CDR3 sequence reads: CAAGGAGGQPQHF. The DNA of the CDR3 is TGTGCCGCCGGGGGGGCCGGGGGTCAGCCCCAGCATTTT.

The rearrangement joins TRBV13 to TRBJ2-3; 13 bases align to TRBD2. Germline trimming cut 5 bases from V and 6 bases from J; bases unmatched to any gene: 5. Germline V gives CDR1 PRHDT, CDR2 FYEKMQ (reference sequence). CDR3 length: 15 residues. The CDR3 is CASSRTSGSMDTQYF. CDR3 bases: TGTGCCAGCAGCCGGACTAGCGGGAGCATGGATACGCAGTATTTT.

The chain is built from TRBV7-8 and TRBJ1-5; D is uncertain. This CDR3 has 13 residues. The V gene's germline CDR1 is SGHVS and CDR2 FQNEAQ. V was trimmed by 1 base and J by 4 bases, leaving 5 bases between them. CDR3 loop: CASSLVKNQPQHF. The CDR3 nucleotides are TGTGCCAGCAGCTTAGTGAAGAATCAGCCCCAGCATTTT.